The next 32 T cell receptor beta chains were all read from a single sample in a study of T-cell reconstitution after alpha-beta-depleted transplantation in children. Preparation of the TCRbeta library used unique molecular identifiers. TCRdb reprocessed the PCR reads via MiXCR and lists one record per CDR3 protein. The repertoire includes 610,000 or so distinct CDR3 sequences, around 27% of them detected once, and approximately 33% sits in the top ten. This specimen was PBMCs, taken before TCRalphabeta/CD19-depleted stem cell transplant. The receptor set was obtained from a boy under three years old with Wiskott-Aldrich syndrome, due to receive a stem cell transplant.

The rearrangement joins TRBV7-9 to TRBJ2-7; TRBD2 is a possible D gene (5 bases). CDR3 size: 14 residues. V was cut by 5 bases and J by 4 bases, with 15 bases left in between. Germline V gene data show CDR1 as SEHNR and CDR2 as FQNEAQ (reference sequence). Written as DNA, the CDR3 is TGTGCCAGCAGCCGAGGGCAGAGTTTTTACGAGCAGTACTTC. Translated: CASSRGQSFYEQYF.

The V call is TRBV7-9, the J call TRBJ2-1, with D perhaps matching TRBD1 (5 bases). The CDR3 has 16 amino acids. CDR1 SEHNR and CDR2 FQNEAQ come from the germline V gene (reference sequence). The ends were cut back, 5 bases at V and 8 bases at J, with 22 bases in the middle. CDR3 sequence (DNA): TGTGCCAGCAGCGGCCCCACCGCAGGGAATAGGGATGAGCAGTTCTTC. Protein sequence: CASSGPTAGNRDEQFF.

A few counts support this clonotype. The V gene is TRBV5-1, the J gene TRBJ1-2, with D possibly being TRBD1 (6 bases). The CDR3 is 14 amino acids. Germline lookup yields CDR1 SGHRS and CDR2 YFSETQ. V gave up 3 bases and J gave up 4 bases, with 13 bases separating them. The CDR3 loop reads CASSSQGKVYGYTF. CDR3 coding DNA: TGCGCCAGCAGCTCACAGGGAAAGGTCTATGGCTACACCTTC.

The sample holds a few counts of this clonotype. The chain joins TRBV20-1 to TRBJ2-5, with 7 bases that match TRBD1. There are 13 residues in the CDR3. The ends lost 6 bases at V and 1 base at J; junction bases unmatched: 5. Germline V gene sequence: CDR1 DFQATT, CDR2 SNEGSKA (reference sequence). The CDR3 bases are TGCAGTGCGACCGGGACAGTCCAAGAGACCCAGTACTTC. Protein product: CSATGTVQETQYF.

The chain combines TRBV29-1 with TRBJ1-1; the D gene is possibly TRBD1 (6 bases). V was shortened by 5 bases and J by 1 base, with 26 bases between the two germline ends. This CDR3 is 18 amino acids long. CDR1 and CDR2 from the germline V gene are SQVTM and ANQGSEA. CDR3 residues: CSVIIIGLATDRNTEAFF. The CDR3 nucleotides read TGCAGCGTTATAATAATCGGTCTGGCGACGGACAGGAACACTGAAGCTTTCTTT.

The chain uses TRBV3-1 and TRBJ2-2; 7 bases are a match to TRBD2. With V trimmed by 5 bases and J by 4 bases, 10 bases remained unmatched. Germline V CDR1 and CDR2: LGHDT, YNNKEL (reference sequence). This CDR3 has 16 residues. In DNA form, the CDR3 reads TGTGCCAGCAGCAAGACTAGCAGTTTGGGCACCGGGGAGCTGTTTTTT. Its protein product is CASSKTSSLGTGELFF. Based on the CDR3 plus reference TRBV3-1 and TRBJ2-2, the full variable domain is DTAVSQTPKYLVTQMGNDKSIKCEQNLGHDTMYWYKQDSKKFLKIMFSYNNKELIINETVPNRFSPKSPDKAHLNLHINSLELGDSAVYFCASSKTSSLGTGELFFGEGSRLTVL.

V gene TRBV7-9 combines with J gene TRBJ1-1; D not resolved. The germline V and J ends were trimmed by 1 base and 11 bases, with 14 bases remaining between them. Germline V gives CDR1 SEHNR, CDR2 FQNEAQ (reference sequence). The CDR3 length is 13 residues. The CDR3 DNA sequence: TGTGCCAGCAGCTTAGAAGAGCCAGCGCGGGCTTTCTTT. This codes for CASSLEEPARAFF.

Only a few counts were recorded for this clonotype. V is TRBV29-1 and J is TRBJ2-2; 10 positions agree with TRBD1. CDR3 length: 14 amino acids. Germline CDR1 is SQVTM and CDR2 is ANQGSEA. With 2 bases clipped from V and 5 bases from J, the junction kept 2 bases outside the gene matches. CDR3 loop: CSVELGQGTGELFF. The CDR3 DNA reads TGCAGCGTTGAATTGGGACAGGGGACCGGGGAGCTGTTTTTT.

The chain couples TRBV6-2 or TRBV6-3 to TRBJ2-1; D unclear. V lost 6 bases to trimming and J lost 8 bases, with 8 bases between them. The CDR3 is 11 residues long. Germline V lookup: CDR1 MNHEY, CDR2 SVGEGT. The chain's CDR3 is CASSHAYEQFF. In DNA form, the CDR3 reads TGTGCCAGCAGCCACGCTTATGAGCAGTTCTTC.

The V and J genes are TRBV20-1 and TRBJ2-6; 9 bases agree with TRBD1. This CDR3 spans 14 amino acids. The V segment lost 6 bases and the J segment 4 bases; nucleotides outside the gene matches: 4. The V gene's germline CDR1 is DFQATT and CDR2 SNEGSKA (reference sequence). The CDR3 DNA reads TGCAGTGCGGGACAGGGTGTCGGGGCCAACGTCCTGACTTTC. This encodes CSAGQGVGANVLTF.

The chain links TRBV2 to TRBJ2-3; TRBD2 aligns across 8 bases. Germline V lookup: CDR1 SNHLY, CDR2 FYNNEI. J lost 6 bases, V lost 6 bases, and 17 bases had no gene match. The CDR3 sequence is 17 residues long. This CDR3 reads CASRSSDGRAKYDTQYF. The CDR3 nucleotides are TGTGCCAGCAGGTCATCGGACGGGAGGGCCAAGTATGATACGCAGTATTTT.

CDR3 coding DNA: TGTGCCAGCAGTGTCCATCTTAGGGGCGAGCAGTTCTTC. It codes for CASSVHLRGEQFF. J is TRBJ2-1 and V is TRBV12-3 or TRBV12-4; TRBD1 is a possible D gene (5 bases). This CDR3 region has 13 residues. V dropped 5 bases and J dropped 10 bases, with 15 bases sitting between them.

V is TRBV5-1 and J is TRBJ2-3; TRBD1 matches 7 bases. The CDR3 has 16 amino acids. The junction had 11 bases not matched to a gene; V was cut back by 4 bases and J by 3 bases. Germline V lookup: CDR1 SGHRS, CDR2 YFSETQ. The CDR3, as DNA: TGCGCCAGCAGCCACCATGACAGGGTTTCGACAGATACGCAGTATTTT. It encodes CASSHHDRVSTDTQYF.

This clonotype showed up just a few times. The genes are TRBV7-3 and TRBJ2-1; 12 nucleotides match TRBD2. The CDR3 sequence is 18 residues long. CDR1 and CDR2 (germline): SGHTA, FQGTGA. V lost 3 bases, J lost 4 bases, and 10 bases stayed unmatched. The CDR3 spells CASSFGLAGLGGYNEQFF. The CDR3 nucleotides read TGTGCCAGCAGCTTCGGACTAGCGGGGTTGGGAGGGTACAATGAGCAGTTCTTC.

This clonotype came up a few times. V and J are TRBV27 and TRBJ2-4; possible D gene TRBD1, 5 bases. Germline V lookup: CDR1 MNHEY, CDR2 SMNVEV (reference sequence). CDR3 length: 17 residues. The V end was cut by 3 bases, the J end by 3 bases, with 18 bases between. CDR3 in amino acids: CASSFPAGILVKNIQYF. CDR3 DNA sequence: TGTGCCAGCAGTTTCCCAGCAGGGATCTTAGTCAAAAACATTCAGTACTTC.

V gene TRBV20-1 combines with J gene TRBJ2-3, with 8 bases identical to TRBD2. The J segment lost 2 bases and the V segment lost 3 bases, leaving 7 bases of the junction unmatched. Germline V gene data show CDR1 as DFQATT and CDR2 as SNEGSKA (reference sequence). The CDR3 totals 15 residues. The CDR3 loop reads CSASDQRGNTDTQYF. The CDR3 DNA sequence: TGCAGTGCTAGTGACCAGCGGGGGAACACAGATACGCAGTATTTT.

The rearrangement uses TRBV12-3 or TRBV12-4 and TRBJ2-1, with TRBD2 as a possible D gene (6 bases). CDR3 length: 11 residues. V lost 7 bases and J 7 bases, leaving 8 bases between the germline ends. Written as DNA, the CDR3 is TGTGCCAGCACCGCGGGGAATGAGCAGTTCTTC. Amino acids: CASTAGNEQFF.

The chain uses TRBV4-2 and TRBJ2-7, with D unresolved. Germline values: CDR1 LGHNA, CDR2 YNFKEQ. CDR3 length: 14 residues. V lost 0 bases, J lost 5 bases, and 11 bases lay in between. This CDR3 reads CASSQDLKDHEQYF. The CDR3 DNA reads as TGTGCCAGCAGCCAAGATCTTAAGGACCACGAGCAGTACTTC.

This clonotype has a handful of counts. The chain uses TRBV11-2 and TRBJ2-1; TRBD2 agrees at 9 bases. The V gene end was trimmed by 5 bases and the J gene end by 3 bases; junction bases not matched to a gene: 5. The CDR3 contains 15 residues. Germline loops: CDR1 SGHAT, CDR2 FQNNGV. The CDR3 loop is CASSPTSGVYNEQFF. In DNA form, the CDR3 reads TGTGCCAGCAGCCCGACTAGCGGAGTCTACAATGAGCAGTTCTTC.

As DNA, the CDR3 is TGTGCCAGCTCACCGAGACAGCTCAATCAGCCCCAGCATTTT. Amino acids: CASSPRQLNQPQHF. V and J are TRBV18 and TRBJ1-5, with D perhaps TRBD1 (5 bases). V gave up 3 bases and J gave up 3 bases, with 9 bases separating them. CDR1 is KGHSH and CDR2 is LQKENI in the germline V gene. This CDR3 comprises 14 residues.

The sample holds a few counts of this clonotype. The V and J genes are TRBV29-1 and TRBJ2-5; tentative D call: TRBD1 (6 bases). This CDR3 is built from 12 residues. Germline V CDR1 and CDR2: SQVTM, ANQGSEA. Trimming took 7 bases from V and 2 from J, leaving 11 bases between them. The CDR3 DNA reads TGCAGCGCGGCGGACAGTCAAGAGACCCAGTACTTC. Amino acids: CSAADSQETQYF.

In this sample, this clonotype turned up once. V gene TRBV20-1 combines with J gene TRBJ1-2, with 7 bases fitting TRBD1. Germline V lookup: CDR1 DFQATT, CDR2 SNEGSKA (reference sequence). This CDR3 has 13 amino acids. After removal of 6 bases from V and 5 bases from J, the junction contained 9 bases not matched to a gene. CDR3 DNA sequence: TGCAGTGCCGATTCCGACAGGGAGTATGGCTACACCTTC. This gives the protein CSADSDREYGYTF.

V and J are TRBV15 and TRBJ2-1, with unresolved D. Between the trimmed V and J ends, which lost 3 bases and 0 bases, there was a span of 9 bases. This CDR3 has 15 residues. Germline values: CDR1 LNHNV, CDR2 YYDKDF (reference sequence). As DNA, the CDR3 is TGTGCCACCAGCAGTATACTGGACTCCTACAATGAGCAGTTCTTC. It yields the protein CATSSILDSYNEQFF. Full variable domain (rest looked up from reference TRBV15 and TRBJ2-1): DAMVIQNPRYQVTQFGKPVTLSCSQTLNHNVMYWYQQKSSQAPKLLFHYYDKDFNNEADTPDNFQSRRPNTSFCFLDIRSPGLGDTAMYLCATSSILDSYNEQFFGPGTRLTVL.

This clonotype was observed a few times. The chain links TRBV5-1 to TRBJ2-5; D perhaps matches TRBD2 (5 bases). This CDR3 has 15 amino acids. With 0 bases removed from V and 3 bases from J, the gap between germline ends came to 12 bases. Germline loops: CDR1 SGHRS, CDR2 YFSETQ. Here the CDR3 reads CASSLAGRGEETQYF. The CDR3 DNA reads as TGCGCCAGCAGCTTGGCCGGACGGGGAGAAGAGACCCAGTACTTC.

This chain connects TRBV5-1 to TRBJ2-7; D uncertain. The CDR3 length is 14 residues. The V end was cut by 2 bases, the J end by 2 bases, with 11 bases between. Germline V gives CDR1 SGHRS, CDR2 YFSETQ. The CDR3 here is CASSFGLVAYEQYF. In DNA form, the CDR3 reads TGCGCCAGCAGCTTTGGATTAGTTGCCTACGAGCAGTACTTC.

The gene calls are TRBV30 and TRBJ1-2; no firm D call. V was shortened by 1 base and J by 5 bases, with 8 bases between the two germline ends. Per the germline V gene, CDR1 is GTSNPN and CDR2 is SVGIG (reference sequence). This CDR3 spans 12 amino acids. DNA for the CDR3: TGTGCCTGGAGTGACACCGTTTATGGCTACACCTTC. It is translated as CAWSDTVYGYTF.

In DNA form, the CDR3 reads TGTGCCAGCAGCTTGGGGACTAGCGGGAGTTATGAGCAGTTCTTC. This codes for CASSLGTSGSYEQFF. J is TRBJ2-1 and V is TRBV5-4; 13 nucleotides agree with TRBD2. CDR3 length equals 15 residues. The trim removed 0 bases at V and 8 bases at J, leaving 2 bases unmatched. Germline lookup yields CDR1 SGHNT and CDR2 YYREEE (reference sequence).

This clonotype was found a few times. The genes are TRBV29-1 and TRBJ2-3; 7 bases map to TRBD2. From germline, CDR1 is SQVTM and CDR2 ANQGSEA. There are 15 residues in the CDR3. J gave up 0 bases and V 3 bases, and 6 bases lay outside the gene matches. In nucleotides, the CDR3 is TGCAGCGTTGACCCGATCGGGAGGAGCACAGATACGCAGTATTTT. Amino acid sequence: CSVDPIGRSTDTQYF.

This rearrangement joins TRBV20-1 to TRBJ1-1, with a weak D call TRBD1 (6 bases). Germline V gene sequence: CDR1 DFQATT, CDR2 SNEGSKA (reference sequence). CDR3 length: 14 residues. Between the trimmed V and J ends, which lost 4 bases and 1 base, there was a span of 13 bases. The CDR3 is CSAIIYRENTEAFF. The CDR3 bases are TGCAGTGCTATAATCTACAGGGAGAACACTGAAGCTTTCTTT.

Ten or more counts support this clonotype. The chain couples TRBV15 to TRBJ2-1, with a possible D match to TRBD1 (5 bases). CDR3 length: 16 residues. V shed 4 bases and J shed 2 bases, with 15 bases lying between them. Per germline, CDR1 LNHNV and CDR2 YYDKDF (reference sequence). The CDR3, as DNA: TGTGCCACCAGCACCCCACAGGAAACCCCCTACAATGAGCAGTTCTTC. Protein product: CATSTPQETPYNEQFF.

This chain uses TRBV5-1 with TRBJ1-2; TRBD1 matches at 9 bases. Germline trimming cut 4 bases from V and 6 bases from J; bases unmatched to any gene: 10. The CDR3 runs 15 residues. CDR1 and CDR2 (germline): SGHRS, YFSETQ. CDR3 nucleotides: TGCGCCAGCAGCCCCAGGGGACAGGGAGTCAATGGCTACACCTTC. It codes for CASSPRGQGVNGYTF.

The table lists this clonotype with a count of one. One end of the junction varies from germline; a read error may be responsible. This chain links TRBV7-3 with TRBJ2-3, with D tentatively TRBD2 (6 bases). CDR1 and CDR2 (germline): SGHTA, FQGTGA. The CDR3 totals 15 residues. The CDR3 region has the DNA TGTGCCAGCAGCCCAGTTCGGGAGAGAGTGGATACGCAGTATTTC. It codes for CASSPVRERVDTQYF.